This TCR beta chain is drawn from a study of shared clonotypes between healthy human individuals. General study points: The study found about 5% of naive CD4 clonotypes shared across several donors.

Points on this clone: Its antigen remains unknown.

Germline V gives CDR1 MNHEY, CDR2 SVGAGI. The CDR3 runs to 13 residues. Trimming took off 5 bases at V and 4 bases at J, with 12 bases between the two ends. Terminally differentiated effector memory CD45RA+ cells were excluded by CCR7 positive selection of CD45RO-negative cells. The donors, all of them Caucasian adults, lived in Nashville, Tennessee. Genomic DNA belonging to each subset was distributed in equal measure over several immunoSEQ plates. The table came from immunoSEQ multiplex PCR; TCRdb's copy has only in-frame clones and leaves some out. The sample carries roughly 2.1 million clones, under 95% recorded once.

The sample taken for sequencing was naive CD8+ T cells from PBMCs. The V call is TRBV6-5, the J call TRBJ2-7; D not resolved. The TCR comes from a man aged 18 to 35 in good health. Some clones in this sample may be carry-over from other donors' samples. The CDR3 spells CASSTRLGYEQYF. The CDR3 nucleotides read TGTGCCAGCAGTACCCGACTGGGGTACGAGCAGTACTTC.